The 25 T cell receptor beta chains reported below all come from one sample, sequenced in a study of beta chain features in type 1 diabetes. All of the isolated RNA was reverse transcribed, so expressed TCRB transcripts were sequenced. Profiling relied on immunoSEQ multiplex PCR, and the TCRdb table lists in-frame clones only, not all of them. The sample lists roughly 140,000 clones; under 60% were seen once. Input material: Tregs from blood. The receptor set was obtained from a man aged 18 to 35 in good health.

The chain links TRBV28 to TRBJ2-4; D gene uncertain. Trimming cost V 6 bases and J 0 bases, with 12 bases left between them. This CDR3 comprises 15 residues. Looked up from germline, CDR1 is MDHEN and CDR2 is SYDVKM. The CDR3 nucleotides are TGTGCCAGCAGCTGGGCCCGTCTAGCCAAAAACATTCAGTACTTC. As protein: CASSWARLAKNIQYF.

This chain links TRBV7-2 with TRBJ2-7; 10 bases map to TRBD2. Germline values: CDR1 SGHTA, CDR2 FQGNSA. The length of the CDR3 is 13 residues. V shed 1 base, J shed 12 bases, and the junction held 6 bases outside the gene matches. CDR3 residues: CASSLEPTSGTYF. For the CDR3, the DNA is TGTGCCAGCAGCTTAGAGCCCACTAGCGGGACGTACTTC.

Written as DNA, the CDR3 is TGCGCCAGCAGCCCCAGCTTTAGAGGGGGCAAGCAGTTCTTC. It is translated as CASSPSFRGGKQFF. The rearrangement links TRBV5-1 to TRBJ2-1; TRBD1 agrees at 7 bases. The trim removed 4 bases at V and 11 bases at J, leaving 12 bases unmatched. The CDR3 is 14 amino acids. The germline CDR1 and CDR2 sequences are SGHRS and YFSETQ.

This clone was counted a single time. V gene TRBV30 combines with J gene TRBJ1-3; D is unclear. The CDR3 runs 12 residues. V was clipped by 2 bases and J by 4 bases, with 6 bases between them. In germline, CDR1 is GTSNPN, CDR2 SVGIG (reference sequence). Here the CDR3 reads CAWSFRGNTIYF. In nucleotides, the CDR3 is TGTGCCTGGAGTTTCCGGGGAAACACCATATATTTT.

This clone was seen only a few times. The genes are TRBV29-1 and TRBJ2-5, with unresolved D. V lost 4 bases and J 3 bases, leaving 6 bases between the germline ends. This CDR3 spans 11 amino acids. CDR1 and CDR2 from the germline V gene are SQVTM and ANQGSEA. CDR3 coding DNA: TGCAGCGTTGCCCCCGAAGAGACCCAGTACTTC. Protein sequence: CSVAPEETQYF.

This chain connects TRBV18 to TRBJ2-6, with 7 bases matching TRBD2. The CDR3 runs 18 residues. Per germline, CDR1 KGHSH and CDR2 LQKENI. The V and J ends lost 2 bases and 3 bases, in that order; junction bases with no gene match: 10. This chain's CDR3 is CASSPWLAGGSGANVLTF. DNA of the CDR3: TGTGCCAGCTCACCATGGCTAGCCGGGGGGAGTGGGGCCAACGTCCTGACTTTC.

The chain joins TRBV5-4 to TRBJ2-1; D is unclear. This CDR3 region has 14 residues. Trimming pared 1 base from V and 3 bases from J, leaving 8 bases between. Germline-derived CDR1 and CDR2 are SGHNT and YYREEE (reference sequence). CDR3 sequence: CASSLNSLYNEQFF. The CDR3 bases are TGTGCCAGCAGCTTGAACAGTCTCTACAATGAGCAGTTCTTC.

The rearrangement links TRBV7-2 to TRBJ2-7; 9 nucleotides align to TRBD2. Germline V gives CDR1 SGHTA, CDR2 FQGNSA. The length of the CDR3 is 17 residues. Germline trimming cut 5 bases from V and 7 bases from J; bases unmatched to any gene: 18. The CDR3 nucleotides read TGTGCCAGCAGCCCGCGAATTATAGCGGGAGCGGTAGGGGAGCAGTACTTC. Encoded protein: CASSPRIIAGAVGEQYF. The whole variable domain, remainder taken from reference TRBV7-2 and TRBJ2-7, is GAGVSQSPSNKVTEKGKDVELRCDPISGHTALYWYRQSLGQGLEFLIYFQGNSAPDKSGLPSDRFSAERTGGSVSTLTIQRTQQEDSAVYLCASSPRIIAGAVGEQYFGPGTRLTVT.

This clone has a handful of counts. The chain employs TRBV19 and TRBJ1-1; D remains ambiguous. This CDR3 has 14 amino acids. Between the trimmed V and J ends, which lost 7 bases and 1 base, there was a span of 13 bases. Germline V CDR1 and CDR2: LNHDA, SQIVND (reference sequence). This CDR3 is CASTSGHSNTEAFF. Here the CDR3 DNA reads TGTGCCAGTACCTCGGGTCACTCGAACACTGAAGCTTTCTTT.

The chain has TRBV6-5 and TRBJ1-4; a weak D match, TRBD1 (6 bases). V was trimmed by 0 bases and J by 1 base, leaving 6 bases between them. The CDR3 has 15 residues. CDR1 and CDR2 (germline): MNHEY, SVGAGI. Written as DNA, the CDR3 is TGTGCCAGCAGTTACTCGGGACAAACTAATGAAAAACTGTTTTTT. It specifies CASSYSGQTNEKLFF.

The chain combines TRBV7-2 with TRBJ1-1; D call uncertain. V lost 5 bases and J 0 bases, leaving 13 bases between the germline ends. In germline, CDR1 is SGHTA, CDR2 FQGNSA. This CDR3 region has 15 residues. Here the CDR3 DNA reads TGTGCCAGCAGCATCCAGGCGTCCGTGAACACTGAAGCTTTCTTT. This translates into CASSIQASVNTEAFF.

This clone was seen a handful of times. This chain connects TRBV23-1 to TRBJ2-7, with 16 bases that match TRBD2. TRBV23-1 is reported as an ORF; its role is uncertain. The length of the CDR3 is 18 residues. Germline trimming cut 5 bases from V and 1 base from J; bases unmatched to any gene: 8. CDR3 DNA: TGCGCCAGCAGTAACCCCGGGACTAGCGGGGGGGAGTCCTACGAGCAGTACTTC. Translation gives CASSNPGTSGGESYEQYF.

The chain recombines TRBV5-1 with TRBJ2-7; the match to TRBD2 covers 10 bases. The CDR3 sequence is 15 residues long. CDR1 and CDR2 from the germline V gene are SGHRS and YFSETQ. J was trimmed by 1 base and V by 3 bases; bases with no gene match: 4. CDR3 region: CASSWTSGKSYEQYF. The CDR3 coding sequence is TGCGCCAGCAGCTGGACTAGCGGAAAATCCTACGAGCAGTACTTC. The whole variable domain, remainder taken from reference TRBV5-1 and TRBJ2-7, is KAGVTQTPRYLIKTRGQQVTLSCSPISGHRSVSWYQQTPGQGLQFLFEYFSETQRNKGNFPGRFSGRQFSNSRSEMNVSTLELGDSALYLCASSWTSGKSYEQYFGPGTRLTVT.

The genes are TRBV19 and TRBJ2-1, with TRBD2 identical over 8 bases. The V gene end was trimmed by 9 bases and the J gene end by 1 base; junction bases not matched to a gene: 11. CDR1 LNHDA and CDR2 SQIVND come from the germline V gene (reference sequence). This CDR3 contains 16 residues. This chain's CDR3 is CASKGAGGASYNEQFF. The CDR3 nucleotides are TGTGCCAGCAAGGGTGCGGGAGGAGCGTCCTACAATGAGCAGTTCTTC.

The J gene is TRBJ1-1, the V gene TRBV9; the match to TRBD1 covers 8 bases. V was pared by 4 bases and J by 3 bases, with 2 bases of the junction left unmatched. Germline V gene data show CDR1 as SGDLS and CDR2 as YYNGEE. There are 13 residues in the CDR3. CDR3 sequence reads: CASSRQGHTEAFF. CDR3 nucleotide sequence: TGTGCCAGCAGCAGACAGGGGCACACTGAAGCTTTCTTT.

CDR3 in DNA: TGCAGCGTTGGGCAGGGCAGTTGGGACACTGAAGCTTTCTTT. This encodes CSVGQGSWDTEAFF. This rearrangement joins TRBV29-1 to TRBJ1-1, with TRBD1 as a possible D gene (5 bases). Germline CDR1 is SQVTM and CDR2 is ANQGSEA. The CDR3 length is 14 residues. Between the trimmed V and J ends, which lost 4 bases and 3 bases, there was a span of 15 bases. Full variable domain (rest looked up from reference TRBV29-1 and TRBJ1-1): SAVISQKPSRDICQRGTSLTIQCQVDSQVTMMFWYRQQPGQSLTLIATANQGSEATYESGFVIDKFPISRPNLTFSTLTVSNMSPEDSSIYLCSVGQGSWDTEAFFGQGTRLTVV.

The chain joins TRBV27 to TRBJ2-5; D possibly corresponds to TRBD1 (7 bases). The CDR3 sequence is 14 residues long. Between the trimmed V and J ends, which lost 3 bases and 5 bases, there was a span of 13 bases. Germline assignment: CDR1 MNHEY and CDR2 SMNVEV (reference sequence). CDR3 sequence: CASSFTRGVETQYF. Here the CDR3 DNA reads TGTGCCAGCAGTTTTACCAGGGGGGTTGAGACCCAGTACTTC.

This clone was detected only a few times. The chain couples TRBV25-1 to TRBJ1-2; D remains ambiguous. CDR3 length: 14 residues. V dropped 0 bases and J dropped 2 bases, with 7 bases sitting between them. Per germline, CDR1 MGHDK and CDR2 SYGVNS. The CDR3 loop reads CASSEYGVNYGYTF. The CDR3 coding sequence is TGTGCCAGCAGTGAATACGGGGTGAACTATGGCTACACCTTC.

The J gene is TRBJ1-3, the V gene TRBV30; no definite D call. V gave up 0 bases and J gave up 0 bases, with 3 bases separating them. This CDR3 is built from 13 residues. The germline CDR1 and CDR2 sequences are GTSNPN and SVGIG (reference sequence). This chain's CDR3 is CAWSVNSGNTIYF. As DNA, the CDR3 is TGTGCCTGGAGTGTCAACTCTGGAAACACCATATATTTT.

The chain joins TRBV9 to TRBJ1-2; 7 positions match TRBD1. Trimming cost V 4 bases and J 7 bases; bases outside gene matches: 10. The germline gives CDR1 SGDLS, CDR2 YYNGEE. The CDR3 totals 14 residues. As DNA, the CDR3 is TGTGCCAGCAGCCCACGACAGGGAGCGGGTGGCTACACCTTC. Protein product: CASSPRQGAGGYTF.

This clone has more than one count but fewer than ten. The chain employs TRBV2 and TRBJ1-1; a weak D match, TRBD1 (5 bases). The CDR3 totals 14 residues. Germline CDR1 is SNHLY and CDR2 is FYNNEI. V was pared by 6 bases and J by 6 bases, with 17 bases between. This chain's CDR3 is CASRPGLTGAEAFF. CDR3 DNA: TGTGCCAGCAGACCCGGTTTGACGGGGGCTGAAGCTTTCTTT. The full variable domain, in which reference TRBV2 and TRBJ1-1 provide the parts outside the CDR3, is EPEVTQTPSHQVTQMGQEVILRCVPISNHLYFYWYRQILGQKVEFLVSFYNNEISEKSEIFDDQFSVERPDGSNFTLKIRSTKLEDSAMYFCASRPGLTGAEAFFGQGTRLTVV.

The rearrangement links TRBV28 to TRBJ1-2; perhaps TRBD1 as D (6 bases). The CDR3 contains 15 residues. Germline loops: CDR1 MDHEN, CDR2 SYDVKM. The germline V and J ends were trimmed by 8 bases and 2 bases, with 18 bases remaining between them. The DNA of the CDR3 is TGTGCCAGCTCAGTTAGCTATGGACAGAACTATGGCTACACCTTC. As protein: CASSVSYGQNYGYTF.

This chain's CDR3 is CASSPYPGLARETQYF. Here the CDR3 DNA reads TGTGCCAGCAGCCCATATCCGGGACTAGCAAGAGAGACCCAGTACTTC. The chain employs TRBV7-2 and TRBJ2-5; 9 nucleotides agree with TRBD2. The CDR3 has 16 residues. Germline V gene data show CDR1 as SGHTA and CDR2 as FQGNSA. After removal of 5 bases from V and 4 bases from J, the junction contained 11 bases not matched to a gene.

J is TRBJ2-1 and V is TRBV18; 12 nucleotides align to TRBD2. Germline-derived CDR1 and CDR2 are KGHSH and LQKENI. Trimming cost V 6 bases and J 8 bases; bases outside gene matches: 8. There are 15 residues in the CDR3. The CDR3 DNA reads TGTGCCAGCTCTCCCACTAGCGGGAGGTCCCATGAGCAGTTCTTC. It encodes CASSPTSGRSHEQFF. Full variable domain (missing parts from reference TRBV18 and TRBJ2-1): NAGVMQNPRHLVRRRGQEARLRCSPMKGHSHVYWYRQLPEEGLKFMVYLQKENIIDESGMPKERFSAEFPKEGPSILRIQQVVRGDSAAYFCASSPTSGRSHEQFFGPGTRLTVL.

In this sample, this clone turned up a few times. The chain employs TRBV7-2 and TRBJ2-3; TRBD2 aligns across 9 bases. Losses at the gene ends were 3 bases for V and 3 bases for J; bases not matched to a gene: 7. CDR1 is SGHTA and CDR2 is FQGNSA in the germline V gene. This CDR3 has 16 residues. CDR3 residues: CASSFVSGGHTDTQYF. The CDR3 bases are TGTGCCAGCAGCTTTGTTAGCGGGGGACATACAGATACGCAGTATTTT.